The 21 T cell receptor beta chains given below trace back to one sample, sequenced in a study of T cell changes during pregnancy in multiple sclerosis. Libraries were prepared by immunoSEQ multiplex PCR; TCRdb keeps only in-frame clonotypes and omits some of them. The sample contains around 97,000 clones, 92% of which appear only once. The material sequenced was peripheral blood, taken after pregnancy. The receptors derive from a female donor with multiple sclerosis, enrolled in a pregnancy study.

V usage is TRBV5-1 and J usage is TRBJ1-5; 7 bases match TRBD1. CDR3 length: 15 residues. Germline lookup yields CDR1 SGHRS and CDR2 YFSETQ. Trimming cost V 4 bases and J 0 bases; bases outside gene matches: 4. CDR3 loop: CASSPTGLSNQPQHF. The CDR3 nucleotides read TGCGCCAGCAGCCCGACAGGGCTTAGCAATCAGCCCCAGCATTTT.

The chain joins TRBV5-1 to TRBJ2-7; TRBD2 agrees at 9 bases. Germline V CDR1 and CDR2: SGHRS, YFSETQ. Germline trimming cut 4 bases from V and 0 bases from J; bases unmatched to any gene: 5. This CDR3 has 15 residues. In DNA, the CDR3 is TGCGCCAGCAGCGAGATAGCGGGGGCCTCCTACGAGCAGTACTTC. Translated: CASSEIAGASYEQYF.

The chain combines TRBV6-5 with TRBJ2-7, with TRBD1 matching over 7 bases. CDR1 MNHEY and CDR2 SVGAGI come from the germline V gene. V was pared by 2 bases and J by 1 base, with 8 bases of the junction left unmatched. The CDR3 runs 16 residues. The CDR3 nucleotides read TGTGCCAGCAGTTACCCGACAGGGAAAGGATCCTACGAGCAGTACTTC. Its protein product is CASSYPTGKGSYEQYF.

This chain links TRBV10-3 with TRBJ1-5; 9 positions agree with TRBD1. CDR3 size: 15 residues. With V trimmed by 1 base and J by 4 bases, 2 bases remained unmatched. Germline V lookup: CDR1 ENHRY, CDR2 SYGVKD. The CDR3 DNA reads TGTGCCATCAGTGAGTTGACAGGGGGGAATCAGCCCCAGCATTTT. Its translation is CAISELTGGNQPQHF.

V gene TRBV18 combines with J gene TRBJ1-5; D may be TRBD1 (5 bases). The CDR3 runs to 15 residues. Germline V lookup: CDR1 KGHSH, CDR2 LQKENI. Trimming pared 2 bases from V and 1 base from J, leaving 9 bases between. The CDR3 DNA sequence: TGTGCCAGCTCACCAGTCGGGGGGAGCAATCAGCCCCAGCATTTT. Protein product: CASSPVGGSNQPQHF.

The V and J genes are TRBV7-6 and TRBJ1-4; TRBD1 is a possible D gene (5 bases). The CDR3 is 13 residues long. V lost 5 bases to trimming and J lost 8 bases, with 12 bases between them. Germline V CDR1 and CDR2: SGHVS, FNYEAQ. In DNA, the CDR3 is TGTGCCAGCAGCGCAGGGACTGAAGAAAAACTGTTTTTT. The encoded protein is CASSAGTEEKLFF.

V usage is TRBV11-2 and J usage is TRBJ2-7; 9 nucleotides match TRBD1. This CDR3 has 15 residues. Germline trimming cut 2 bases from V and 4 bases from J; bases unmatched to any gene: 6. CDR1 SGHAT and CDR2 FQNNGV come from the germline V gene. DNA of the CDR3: TGTGCCAGCAGCTTAACAGGACAGGGGAGGTACGAGCAGTACTTC. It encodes CASSLTGQGRYEQYF.

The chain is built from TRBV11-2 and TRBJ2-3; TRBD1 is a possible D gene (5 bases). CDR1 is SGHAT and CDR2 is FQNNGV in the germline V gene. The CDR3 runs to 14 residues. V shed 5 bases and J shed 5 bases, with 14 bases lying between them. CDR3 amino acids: CASSPPGSGDTQYF. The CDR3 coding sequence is TGTGCCAGCAGCCCTCCAGGGTCCGGAGATACGCAGTATTTT.

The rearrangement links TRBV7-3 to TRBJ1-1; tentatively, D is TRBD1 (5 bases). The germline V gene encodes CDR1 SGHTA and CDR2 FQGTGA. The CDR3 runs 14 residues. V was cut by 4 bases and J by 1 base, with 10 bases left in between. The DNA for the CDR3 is TGTGCCAGCAGCTCCGCAGGGAAGAACACTGAAGCTTTCTTT. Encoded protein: CASSSAGKNTEAFF. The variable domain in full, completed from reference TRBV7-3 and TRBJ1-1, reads GAGVSQTPSNKVTEKGKYVELRCDPISGHTALYWYRQSLGQGPEFLIYFQGTGAADDSGLPNDRFFAVRPEGSVSTLKIQRTERGDSAVYLCASSSAGKNTEAFFGQGTRLTVV.

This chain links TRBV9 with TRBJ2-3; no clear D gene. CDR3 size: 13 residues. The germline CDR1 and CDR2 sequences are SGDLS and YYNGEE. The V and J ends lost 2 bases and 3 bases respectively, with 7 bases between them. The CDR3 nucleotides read TGTGCCAGCAGCGTCTTTCCTACAGATACGCAGTATTTT. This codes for CASSVFPTDTQYF.

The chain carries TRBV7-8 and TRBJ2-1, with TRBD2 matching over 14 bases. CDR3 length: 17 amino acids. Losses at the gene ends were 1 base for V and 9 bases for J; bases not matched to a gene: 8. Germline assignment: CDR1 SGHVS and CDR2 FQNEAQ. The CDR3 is CASSLDLTSGGVGEQFF. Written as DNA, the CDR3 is TGTGCCAGCAGCTTAGATTTGACTAGCGGGGGGGTGGGTGAGCAGTTCTTC.

CDR3 nucleotides: TGTGCCACCAGGGGGCTCAATACCTACAATGAGCAGTTCTTC. This gives the protein CATRGLNTYNEQFF. The gene calls are TRBV15 and TRBJ2-1; D possibly corresponds to TRBD1 (5 bases). Trimming pared 6 bases from V and 2 bases from J, leaving 11 bases between. The CDR3 runs 14 residues. Per the germline V gene, CDR1 is LNHNV and CDR2 is YYDKDF (reference sequence).

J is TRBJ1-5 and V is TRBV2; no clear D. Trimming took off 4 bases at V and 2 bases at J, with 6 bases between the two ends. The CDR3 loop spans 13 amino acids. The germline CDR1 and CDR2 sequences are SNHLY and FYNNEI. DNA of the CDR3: TGTGCCAGCAGTGGGGAGGGCAATCAGCCCCAGCATTTT. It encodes CASSGEGNQPQHF.

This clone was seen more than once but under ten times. In DNA form, the CDR3 reads TGCGCCAGCAGCTTGCGGACAGGGGGAGATCAGCCCCAGCATTTT. Its translation: CASSLRTGGDQPQHF. V and J are TRBV5-1 and TRBJ1-5, with 10 bases aligning to TRBD1. The ends lost 1 base at V and 5 bases at J; junction bases unmatched: 3. This CDR3 comprises 15 residues. In germline, CDR1 is SGHRS, CDR2 YFSETQ.

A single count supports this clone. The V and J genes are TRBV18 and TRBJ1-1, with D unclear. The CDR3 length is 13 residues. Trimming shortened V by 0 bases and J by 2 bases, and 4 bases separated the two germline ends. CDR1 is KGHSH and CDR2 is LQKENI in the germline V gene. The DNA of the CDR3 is TGTGCCAGCTCACCACCCAGAAACACTGAAGCTTTCTTT. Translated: CASSPPRNTEAFF.

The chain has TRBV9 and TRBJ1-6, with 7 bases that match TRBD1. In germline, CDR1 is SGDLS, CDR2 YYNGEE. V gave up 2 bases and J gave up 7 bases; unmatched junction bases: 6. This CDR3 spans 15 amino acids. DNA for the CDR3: TGTGCCAGCAGCGTTCAACCGACAGGGAATTCACCCCTCCACTTT. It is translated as CASSVQPTGNSPLHF.

The CDR3 region is CASLQEMNTEAFF. As DNA, the CDR3 is TGTGCCAGTTTACAGGAAATGAACACTGAAGCTTTCTTT. V is TRBV28 and J is TRBJ1-1, with D perhaps TRBD1 (5 bases). The length of the CDR3 is 13 residues. Trimming removed 9 bases at V and 0 bases at J, with 11 bases between. Looked up from germline, CDR1 is MDHEN and CDR2 is SYDVKM. Based on the CDR3 plus reference TRBV28 and TRBJ1-1, the full variable domain is DVKVTQSSRYLVKRTGEKVFLECVQDMDHENMFWYRQDPGLGLRLIYFSYDVKMKEKGDIPEGYSVSREKKERFSLILESASTNQTSMYLCASLQEMNTEAFFGQGTRLTVV.

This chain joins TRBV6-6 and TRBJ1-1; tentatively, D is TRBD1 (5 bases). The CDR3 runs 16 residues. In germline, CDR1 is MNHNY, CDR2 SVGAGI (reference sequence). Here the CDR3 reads CATKMGPQKGDTEAFF. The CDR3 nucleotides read TGTGCTACCAAGATGGGTCCACAGAAAGGGGACACTGAAGCTTTCTTT.

The CDR3 is CAIRDGGGRSYEQYF. The CDR3 nucleotides are TGTGCCATCAGAGACGGGGGGGGTCGGTCCTACGAGCAGTACTTC. This sequence joins TRBV10-3 and TRBJ2-7; 8 bases are shared with TRBD2. The CDR3 covers 15 residues. Germline-derived CDR1 and CDR2 are ENHRY and SYGVKD. V lost 6 bases, J lost 1 base, and 8 bases stayed unmatched.

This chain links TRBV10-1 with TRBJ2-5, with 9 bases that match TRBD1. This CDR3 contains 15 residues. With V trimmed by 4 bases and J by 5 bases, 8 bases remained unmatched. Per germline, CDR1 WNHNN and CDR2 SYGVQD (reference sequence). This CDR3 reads CASSGGQGPMETQYF. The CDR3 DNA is TGCGCCAGCAGTGGCGGACAGGGGCCCATGGAGACCCAGTACTTC.

The CDR3 DNA sequence: TGTGCCAGCAGTTCACAAACAGGGATCTTCAATCAGCCCCAGCATTTT. It yields the protein CASSSQTGIFNQPQHF. The V call is TRBV28, the J call TRBJ1-5, with D possibly matching TRBD1 (6 bases). The CDR3 loop spans 16 amino acids. The ends were cut back, 4 bases at V and 3 bases at J, with 16 bases in the middle. Germline loops: CDR1 MDHEN, CDR2 SYDVKM.